One and the same sample provided the 19 T cell receptor beta chains below, sequenced in a study of blood T cell repertoires in COVID-19. Measured with immunoSEQ multiplex PCR; TCRdb has only the in-frame clones, and not every one. Of fewer than 200,000 clones in the sample, roughly 84% were seen once. The sample consisted of PBMCs or T cells enriched from blood (not recorded which). Receptors originate from a man between 60 and 70 years old who had recovered from COVID-19.

The CDR3 is CATTGGLDEQFF. The DNA for the CDR3 is TGTGCCACGACAGGGGGACTAGATGAGCAGTTCTTC. This sequence joins TRBV10-3 and TRBJ2-1, with TRBD1 as a possible D gene (9 bases). From germline, CDR1 is ENHRY and CDR2 SYGVKD. The CDR3 consists of 12 residues. V shed 10 bases and J shed 8 bases, with 15 bases lying between them.

This clone was counted once. This sequence joins TRBV30 and TRBJ1-1; TRBD1 agrees at 7 bases. J lost 11 bases, V lost 0 bases, and 18 bases had no gene match. CDR3 size: 16 residues. Germline V gene lookup returns CDR1 GTSNPN and CDR2 SVGIG (reference sequence). The CDR3: CAWSVGGSYTLRDAFF. The CDR3 region has the DNA TGTGCCTGGAGTGTAGGGGGCAGCTATACCCTCCGGGATGCTTTCTTT.

The V call is TRBV7-6, the J call TRBJ2-7; possibly TRBD2 for D (6 bases). The ends were cut back, 6 bases at V and 0 bases at J, with 15 bases in the middle. The CDR3 totals 15 residues. Germline lookup yields CDR1 SGHVS and CDR2 FNYEAQ. The CDR3 coding sequence is TGTGCCAGCAGTGCCCGGGGGTTGAGCTCCTACGAGCAGTACTTC. Its translation is CASSARGLSSYEQYF.

The chain couples TRBV6-2 or TRBV6-3 to TRBJ1-2; the match to TRBD1 covers 7 bases. This CDR3 has 15 residues. Trimming removed 0 bases from V and 8 bases from J; junction bases left unmatched: 9. The germline V gene encodes CDR1 MNHEY and CDR2 SVGEGT. CDR3 DNA sequence: TGTGCCAGCAGTTACTCGACGGGTCAGGGGGACGGCTACACCTTC. Residues: CASSYSTGQGDGYTF.

This clone has ten or more counts. This chain links TRBV7-3 with TRBJ2-7; tentative D call: TRBD1 (6 bases). The CDR3 consists of 13 residues. With 6 bases removed from V and 6 bases from J, the gap between germline ends came to 15 bases. Looked up from germline, CDR1 is SGHTA and CDR2 is FQGTGA. CDR3 in amino acids: CASRLNREREQYF. CDR3 DNA: TGTGCCAGCAGACTGAACAGGGAGCGCGAGCAGTACTTC.

This chain links TRBV10-3 with TRBJ2-1; 13 nucleotides line up with TRBD2. In germline, CDR1 is ENHRY, CDR2 SYGVKD. The CDR3 covers 16 residues. The ends lost 8 bases at V and 8 bases at J; junction bases unmatched: 12. The CDR3 here is CAILGLAGASKHEQFF. DNA of the CDR3: TGTGCCATCCTCGGACTAGCGGGGGCTTCCAAGCATGAGCAGTTCTTC.

The rearrangement joins TRBV2 to TRBJ1-1; 10 bases fit TRBD1. V was pared by 5 bases and J by 6 bases, with 6 bases of the junction left unmatched. This CDR3 is 14 amino acids long. Germline loops: CDR1 SNHLY, CDR2 FYNNEI. CDR3 in amino acids: CASSYRQGASEAFF. In DNA form, the CDR3 reads TGTGCCAGCAGTTACCGACAGGGGGCCTCTGAAGCTTTCTTT.

The chain has TRBV5-5 and TRBJ2-7, with TRBD1 as a possible D gene (5 bases). Germline V gene data show CDR1 as SGHKS and CDR2 as YYEKEE (reference sequence). This CDR3 is built from 15 residues. The germline V and J ends were trimmed by 4 bases and 4 bases, with 18 bases remaining between them. CDR3 DNA: TGTGCCAGCAGCCCCACCACGGACAAACTGTACGAGCAGTACTTC. Translating it yields CASSPTTDKLYEQYF.

This chain uses TRBV25-1 with TRBJ1-2, with D possibly matching TRBD1 (6 bases). From germline, CDR1 is MGHDK and CDR2 SYGVNS. The V gene lost 8 bases and the J gene lost 8 bases, with 12 bases spanning the gap. The CDR3 is made up of 11 amino acids. The CDR3 protein is CASHTGQGYTF. CDR3 in DNA: TGTGCCAGCCACACAGGGCAGGGCTACACCTTC.

This clone was observed once. This chain joins TRBV5-1 and TRBJ2-1; 11 bases are shared with TRBD1. Germline V gene data show CDR1 as SGHRS and CDR2 as YFSETQ. Trimming took 0 bases from V and 4 from J; bases not matched to a gene: 3. The CDR3 consists of 16 residues. The CDR3 sequence is CASSLAGTGGYNEQFF. For the CDR3, the DNA is TGCGCCAGCAGCTTGGCCGGGACAGGGGGGTACAATGAGCAGTTCTTC.

This chain joins TRBV19 and TRBJ1-3; TRBD1 matches at 9 bases. The CDR3 is made up of 15 amino acids. CDR1 LNHDA and CDR2 SQIVND come from the germline V gene (reference sequence). The V and J ends lost 9 bases and 4 bases, in that order; junction bases with no gene match: 10. CDR3 coding DNA: TGTGCCAGCCGAACGGGACAGGGTTCCGGAAACACCATATATTTT. Amino acid sequence: CASRTGQGSGNTIYF.

V is TRBV12-3 or TRBV12-4 and J is TRBJ2-5, with D perhaps matching TRBD1 (5 bases). The V end lost 6 bases, the J end lost 2 bases, and 10 bases lay between the germline ends. The CDR3 length is 13 residues. DNA for the CDR3: TGTGCCAGCAGAAGGGGTCGTCAAGAGACCCAGTACTTC. Amino acids: CASRRGRQETQYF.

The rearrangement links TRBV27 to TRBJ2-1; 9 bases map to TRBD1. J was trimmed by 10 bases and V by 2 bases; bases with no gene match: 3. Germline values: CDR1 MNHEY, CDR2 SMNVEV (reference sequence). The CDR3 consists of 13 residues. The CDR3 spells CASSLRDRAEQFF. DNA for the CDR3: TGTGCCAGCAGTTTAAGGGACAGGGCCGAGCAGTTCTTC.

In this sample, this clone turned up once. This chain's CDR3 is CASRRAPGNTIYF. As DNA, the CDR3 is TGTGCCAGCAGGAGAGCTCCGGGAAACACCATATATTTT. The J gene is TRBJ1-3, the V gene TRBV7-3; D is unresolved. This CDR3 contains 13 residues. V was pared by 6 bases and J by 4 bases, with 10 bases between. The germline V gene has CDR1 SGHTA and CDR2 FQGTGA.

This rearrangement joins TRBV30 to TRBJ1-1, with D tentatively TRBD1 (5 bases). CDR3 length equals 14 residues. Germline loops: CDR1 GTSNPN, CDR2 SVGIG (reference sequence). V was clipped by 3 bases and J by 6 bases, with 17 bases between them. This CDR3 is CAWRPGVSVAEAFF. CDR3 nucleotides: TGTGCCTGGAGACCGGGGGTGAGTGTGGCTGAAGCTTTCTTT.

The chain joins TRBV7-8 to TRBJ1-1; the match to TRBD1 covers 8 bases. The CDR3 length is 13 residues. The J segment lost 11 bases and the V segment lost 5 bases, leaving 10 bases of the junction unmatched. Germline loops: CDR1 SGHVS, CDR2 FQNEAQ. The CDR3 DNA sequence: TGTGCCAGCAGCCGACAGGGGACCTTGGGGGCTTTCTTT. Its translation is CASSRQGTLGAFF.

V usage is TRBV9 and J usage is TRBJ1-4; TRBD1 might be the D (6 bases). V lost 2 bases to trimming and J lost 3 bases, with 11 bases between them. The CDR3 sequence is 15 residues long. From germline, CDR1 is SGDLS and CDR2 YYNGEE. The CDR3: CASSVTGLANEKLFF. CDR3 nucleotides: TGTGCCAGCAGCGTTACAGGGCTTGCTAATGAAAAACTGTTTTTT. Full variable domain (remainder filled in from reference TRBV9 and TRBJ1-4): DSGVTQTPKHLITATGQRVTLRCSPRSGDLSVYWYQQSLDQGLQFLIQYYNGEERAKGNILERFSAQQFPDLHSELNLSSLELGDSALYFCASSVTGLANEKLFFGSGTQLSVL.

This sequence joins TRBV12-3 or TRBV12-4 and TRBJ1-5; D ambiguous. Trimming stripped 3 bases from V and 7 bases from J, with 7 bases between. The length of the CDR3 is 12 residues. DNA of the CDR3: TGTGCCAGCAGTTTTCAATCACAGCCCCAGCATTTT. This gives the protein CASSFQSQPQHF.

This sequence joins TRBV27 and TRBJ1-5, with a tentative D call TRBD1 (6 bases). The V gene lost 5 bases and the J gene lost 3 bases, with 17 bases spanning the gap. In germline, CDR1 is MNHEY, CDR2 SMNVEV (reference sequence). The CDR3 sequence is 16 residues long. The CDR3 protein is CASSPLQGIDNQPQHF. As DNA, the CDR3 is TGTGCCAGCAGTCCCCTCCAGGGGATTGACAATCAGCCCCAGCATTTT.